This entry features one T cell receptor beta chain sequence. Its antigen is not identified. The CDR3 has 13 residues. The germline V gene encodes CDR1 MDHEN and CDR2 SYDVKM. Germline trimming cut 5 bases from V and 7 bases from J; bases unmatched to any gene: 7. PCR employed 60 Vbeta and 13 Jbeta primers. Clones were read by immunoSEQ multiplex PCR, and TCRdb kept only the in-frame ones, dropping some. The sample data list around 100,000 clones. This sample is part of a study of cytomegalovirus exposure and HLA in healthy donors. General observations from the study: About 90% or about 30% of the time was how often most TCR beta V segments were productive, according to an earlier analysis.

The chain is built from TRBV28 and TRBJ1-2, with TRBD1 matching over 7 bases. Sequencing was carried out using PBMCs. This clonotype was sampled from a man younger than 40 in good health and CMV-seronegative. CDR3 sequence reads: CASSPQGGLGYTF. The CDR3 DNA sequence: TGTGCCAGCAGTCCTCAGGGGGGTCTTGGCTACACCTTC.